This T cell receptor beta chain was recovered during a study of T-cell reconstitution after alpha-beta-depleted transplantation in children. Findings and caveats of the study: Expanded clones from the graft, numbering several hundred, reportedly supplied alpha-beta T cells about two months after transplant. There were some patients whose high TCRbeta diversity at day 60 came from surviving recipient T cells and thymic progenitors. T-cell numbers and diversity one year post-transplant derived largely from freshly generated T cells.

The library targeted TCRbeta and was prepared with unique molecular identifiers. TCRdb reprocessed the PCR reads via MiXCR and lists one record per CDR3 protein. The sample yields some 440,000 distinct CDR3 sequences, about a sixth seen once. In the case of this clonotype: Its specificity is not known.

The source was PBMCs, mostly from graft donor cells, collected 360 days after TCRalphabeta/CD19-depleted stem cell transplant. This sequence originates from a boy younger than two who had a stem cell transplant for Wiskott-Aldrich syndrome, so the T cells may come from the graft donor.

The CDR3 DNA follows: TGTGCCAGCAGTAGAACCCCAGAGTCTCATGGCTACACCTTC. This encodes CASSRTPESHGYTF. This sequence joins TRBV6-1 and TRBJ1-2; D is uncertain. CDR3 size: 14 residues. V lost 5 bases, J lost 6 bases, and 16 bases lay in between. Germline values: CDR1 MNHNS, CDR2 SASEGT.